These 9 T cell receptor beta chains were sequenced from one sample in a study of blood T cell repertoires in COVID-19. This table comes from immunoSEQ multiplex PCR, and its TCRdb copy is limited to in-frame clones, with some not included. The sample includes 95,000 to 130,000 clones, 90% of them seen just once. Input material: peripheral blood. All receptors come from a human donor with active COVID-19. The donor label of this sample is uncertain.

The chain joins TRBV7-9 to TRBJ2-5; TRBD1 might be the D (5 bases). The CDR3 length is 13 residues. Germline values: CDR1 SEHNR, CDR2 FQNEAQ (reference sequence). The V end was cut by 8 bases, the J end by 0 bases, with 10 bases between. The CDR3 nucleotides are TGTGCCAGCCATATGACAGACCAAGAGACCCAGTACTTC. Translation: CASHMTDQETQYF.

The V and J genes are TRBV3-1 (or the pseudogene TRBV3-2) and TRBJ2-1; D ambiguous. V was clipped by 0 bases and J by 6 bases, with 15 bases between them. This CDR3 region has 16 residues. Germline V CDR1 and CDR2: LGHDT, YNNKEL (reference sequence). In DNA, the CDR3 is TGTGCCAGCAGCCAAGACGTGTCGGTAGCCGCCAATGAGCAGTTCTTC. Its protein product is CASSQDVSVAANEQFF.

This chain connects TRBV10-3 to TRBJ2-7; TRBD1 aligns across 7 bases. The junction had 3 bases not matched to a gene; V was cut back by 10 bases and J by 0 bases. The germline gives CDR1 ENHRY, CDR2 SYGVKD. This CDR3 spans 12 amino acids. For the CDR3, the DNA is TGTGCCACGAGGGACAGCTCCTACGAGCAGTACTTC. Encoded protein: CATRDSSYEQYF.

The chain joins TRBV7-9 to TRBJ2-5; D possibly corresponds to TRBD1 (6 bases). Germline V gene data show CDR1 as SEHNR and CDR2 as FQNEAQ (reference sequence). Trimming pared 2 bases from V and 5 bases from J, leaving 24 bases between. This CDR3 comprises 18 residues. The CDR3 bases are TGTGCCAGCAGCTTATTGTCTGGAACAGGGCGAATGGGGGAGACCCAGTACTTC. Protein product: CASSLLSGTGRMGETQYF.

This clone was observed a few times. The genes are TRBV27 and TRBJ1-5; possibly TRBD1 for D (5 bases). Germline lookup yields CDR1 MNHEY and CDR2 SMNVEV (reference sequence). There are 16 residues in the CDR3. Trimming removed 5 bases at V and 0 bases at J, with 14 bases between. In DNA form, the CDR3 reads TGTGCCAGCAGTGGGCTAGGGGCCTATAGCAATCAGCCCCAGCATTTT. It encodes CASSGLGAYSNQPQHF.

The chain is built from TRBV4-1 and TRBJ1-1, with unresolved D. Looked up from germline, CDR1 is MGHRA and CDR2 is YSYEKL. CDR3 length equals 13 residues. The germline V and J ends were trimmed by 1 base and 10 bases, with 13 bases remaining between them. This CDR3 reads CASSQVSSELAFF. The CDR3 DNA sequence: TGCGCCAGCAGCCAAGTCTCTAGCGAGCTAGCTTTCTTT.

This clone was observed a handful of times. The chain joins TRBV7-6 to TRBJ2-1, with TRBD2 as a possible D gene (7 bases). Germline CDR1 and CDR2: SGHVS and FNYEAQ. V dropped 0 bases and J dropped 8 bases, with 14 bases sitting between them. The CDR3 loop spans 15 amino acids. The CDR3 DNA follows: TGTGCCAGCAGCTTAGCAAGGGGGGGGGAATATGAGCAGTTCTTC. Translation gives CASSLARGGEYEQFF.

This clone was counted a single time. The chain employs TRBV10-1 and TRBJ2-3; 8 positions match TRBD2. The CDR3 consists of 15 residues. The V segment lost 3 bases and the J segment 4 bases; nucleotides outside the gene matches: 6. Germline V CDR1 and CDR2: WNHNN, SYGVQD (reference sequence). DNA for the CDR3: TGCGCCAGCAGTGACCGGCTAGCGGGCGCAGATACGCAGTATTTT. It yields the protein CASSDRLAGADTQYF.

The CDR3 DNA is TGTGCCAGTAGTATATCTCAGGAATACGAGCAGTACTTC. Its translation is CASSISQEYEQYF. The chain couples TRBV19 to TRBJ2-7, with D uncertain. CDR3 length: 13 amino acids. V dropped 2 bases and J dropped 4 bases, with 9 bases sitting between them. The germline gives CDR1 LNHDA, CDR2 SQIVND (reference sequence).